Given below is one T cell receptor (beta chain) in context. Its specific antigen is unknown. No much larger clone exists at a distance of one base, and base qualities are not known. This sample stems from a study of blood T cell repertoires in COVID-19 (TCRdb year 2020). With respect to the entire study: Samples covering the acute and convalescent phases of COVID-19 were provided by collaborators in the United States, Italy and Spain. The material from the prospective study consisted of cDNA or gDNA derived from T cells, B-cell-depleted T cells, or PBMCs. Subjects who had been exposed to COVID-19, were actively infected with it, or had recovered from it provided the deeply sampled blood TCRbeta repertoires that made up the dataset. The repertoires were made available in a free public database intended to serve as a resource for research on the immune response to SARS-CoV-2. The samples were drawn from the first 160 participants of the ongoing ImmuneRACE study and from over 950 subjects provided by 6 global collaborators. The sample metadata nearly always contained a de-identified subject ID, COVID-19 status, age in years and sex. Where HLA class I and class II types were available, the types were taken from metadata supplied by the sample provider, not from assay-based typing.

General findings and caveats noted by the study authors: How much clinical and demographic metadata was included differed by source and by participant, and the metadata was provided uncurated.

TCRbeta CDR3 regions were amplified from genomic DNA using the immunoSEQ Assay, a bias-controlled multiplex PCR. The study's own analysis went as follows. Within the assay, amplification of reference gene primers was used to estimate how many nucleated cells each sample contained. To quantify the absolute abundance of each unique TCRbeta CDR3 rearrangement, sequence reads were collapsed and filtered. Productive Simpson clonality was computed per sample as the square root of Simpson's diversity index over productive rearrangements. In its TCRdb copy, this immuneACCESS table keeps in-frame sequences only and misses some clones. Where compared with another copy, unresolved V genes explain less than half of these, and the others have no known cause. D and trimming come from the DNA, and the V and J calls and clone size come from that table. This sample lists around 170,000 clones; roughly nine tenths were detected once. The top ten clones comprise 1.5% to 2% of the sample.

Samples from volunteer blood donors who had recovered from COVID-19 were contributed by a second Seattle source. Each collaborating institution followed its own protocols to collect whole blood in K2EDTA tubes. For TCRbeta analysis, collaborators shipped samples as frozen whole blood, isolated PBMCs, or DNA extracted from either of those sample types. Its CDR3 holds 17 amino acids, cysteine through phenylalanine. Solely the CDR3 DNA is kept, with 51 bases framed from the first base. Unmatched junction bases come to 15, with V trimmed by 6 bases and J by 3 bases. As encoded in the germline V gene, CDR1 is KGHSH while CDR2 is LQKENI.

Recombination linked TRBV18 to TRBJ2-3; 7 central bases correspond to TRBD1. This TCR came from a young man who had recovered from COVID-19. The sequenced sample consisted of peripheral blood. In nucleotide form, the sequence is TGTGCCAGCTCCCCCATAAGGGGGCCAGACGGAACAGATACGCAGTATTTT. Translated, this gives CASSPIRGPDGTDTQYF.